This T cell receptor (beta chain) was found in a study of blood T cell repertoires in COVID-19. In the original processing: Reference gene primer amplification gave nucleated cell count estimates. The protocol was immunoSEQ multiplex PCR, while the TCRdb copy is restricted to in-frame clones and leaves out a portion. The V and J calls and clone size come from that table; D and trimming were worked out from the DNA. The data hold hundreds of thousands of clones, with 80% to 90% observed a single time. The CDR3 length is 17 residues. V lost 0 bases, J lost 8 bases, and 13 bases stayed unmatched. In germline, CDR1 is SGHRS, CDR2 YFSETQ.

The chain joins TRBV5-1 to TRBJ2-1; 8 positions agree with TRBD2. Material: peripheral blood. The receptor was derived from a woman between 45 and 65 years old who had recovered from COVID-19. In nucleotides, the CDR3 is TGCGCCAGCAGCTTGGCCTCGGGAGGGCCGGGCAAGGATGAGCAGTTCTTC. As protein: CASSLASGGPGKDEQFF.